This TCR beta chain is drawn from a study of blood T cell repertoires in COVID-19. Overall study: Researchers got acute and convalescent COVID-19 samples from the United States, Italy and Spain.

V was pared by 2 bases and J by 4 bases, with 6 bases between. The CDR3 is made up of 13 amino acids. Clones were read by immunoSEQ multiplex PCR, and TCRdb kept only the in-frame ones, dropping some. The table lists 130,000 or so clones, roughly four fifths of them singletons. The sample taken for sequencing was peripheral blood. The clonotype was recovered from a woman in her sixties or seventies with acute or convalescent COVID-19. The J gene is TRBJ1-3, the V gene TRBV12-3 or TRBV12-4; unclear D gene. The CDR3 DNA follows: TGTGCCAGCAGTTTAATGGCCGGAAACACCATATATTTT. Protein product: CASSLMAGNTIYF.